This T cell receptor (beta chain) was obtained from a study of beta chain features in type 1 diabetes. About the study: In age, gender and cell yields, patients were similar to healthy donors.

Germline values: CDR1 SQVTM, CDR2 ANQGSEA. The CDR3 loop spans 17 amino acids. Trimming took 7 bases from V and 2 from J; bases not matched to a gene: 14. Findings of the study overall: There were fewer insertions and more deletions at the VDJ junctions of type 1 diabetes patients. Moderate yet significant TCRB CDR3 shortening was seen in Type 1 diabetes patients in all four CD4+ subsets.

Every isolated RNA sample was fully reverse transcribed, so sequencing captured expressed TCRB transcripts. The data were produced by immunoSEQ multiplex PCR, yet TCRdb's version contains in-frame clones alone and is incomplete. Among around 44,000 clones, 65% to 70% were seen once, and the ten largest hold roughly 2.2%. Comment on this clone: Its antigen is as yet unknown.

Only one heparinised blood draw was taken per donor, and its volume averaged roughly 120 mL. This clonotype was obtained from a woman aged 18-29 years with type 1 diabetes. The rearrangement uses TRBV29-1 and TRBJ2-5, with 12 positions matching TRBD2. Material: Tregs from blood. The DNA for the CDR3 is TGCAGCGGGGGTGGCCTAGCGGGGGGGAAATCGCAAGAGACCCAGTACTTC. Protein sequence: CSGGGLAGGKSQETQYF.